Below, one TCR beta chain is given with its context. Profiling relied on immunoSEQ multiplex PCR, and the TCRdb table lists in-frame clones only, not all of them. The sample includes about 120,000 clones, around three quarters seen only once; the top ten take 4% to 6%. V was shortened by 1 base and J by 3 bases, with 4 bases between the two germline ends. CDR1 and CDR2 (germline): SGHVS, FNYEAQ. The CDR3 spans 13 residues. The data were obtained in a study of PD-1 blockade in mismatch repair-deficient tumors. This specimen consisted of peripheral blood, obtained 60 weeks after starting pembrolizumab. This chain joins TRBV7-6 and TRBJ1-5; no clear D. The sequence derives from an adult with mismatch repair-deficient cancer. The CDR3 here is CASSLEVNQPQHF. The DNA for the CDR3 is TGTGCCAGCAGCTTAGAGGTCAATCAGCCCCAGCATTTT.